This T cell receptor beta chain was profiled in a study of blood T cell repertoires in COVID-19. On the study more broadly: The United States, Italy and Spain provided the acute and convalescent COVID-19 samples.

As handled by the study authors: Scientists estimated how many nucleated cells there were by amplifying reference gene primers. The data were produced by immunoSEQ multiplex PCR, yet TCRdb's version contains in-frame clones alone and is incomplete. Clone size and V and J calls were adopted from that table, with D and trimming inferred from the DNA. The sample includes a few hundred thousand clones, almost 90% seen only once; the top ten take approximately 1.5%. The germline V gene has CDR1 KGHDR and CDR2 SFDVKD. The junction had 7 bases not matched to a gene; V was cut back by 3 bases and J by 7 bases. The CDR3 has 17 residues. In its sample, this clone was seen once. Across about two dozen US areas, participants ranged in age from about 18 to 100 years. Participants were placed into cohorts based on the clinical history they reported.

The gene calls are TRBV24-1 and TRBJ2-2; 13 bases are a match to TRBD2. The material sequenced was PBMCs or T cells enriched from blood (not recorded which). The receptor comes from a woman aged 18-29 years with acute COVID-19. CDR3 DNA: TGTGCCACCAGTGATCCGGGGACTAGCGGGACGTACGGGGAGCTGTTTTTT. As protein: CATSDPGTSGTYGELFF.